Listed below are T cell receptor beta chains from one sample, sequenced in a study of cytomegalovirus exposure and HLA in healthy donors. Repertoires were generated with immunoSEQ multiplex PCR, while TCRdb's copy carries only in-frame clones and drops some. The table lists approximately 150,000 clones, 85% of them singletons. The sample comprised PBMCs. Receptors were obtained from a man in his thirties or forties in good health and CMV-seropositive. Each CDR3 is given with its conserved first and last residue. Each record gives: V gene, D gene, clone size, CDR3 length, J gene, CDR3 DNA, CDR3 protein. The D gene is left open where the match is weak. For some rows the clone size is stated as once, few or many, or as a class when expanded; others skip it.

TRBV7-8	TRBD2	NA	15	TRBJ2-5	TGTGCCAGCAGCTGGAATAGCGGGGCCCAAGAGACCCAGTACTTC	CASSWNSGAQETQYF
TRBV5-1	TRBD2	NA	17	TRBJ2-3	TGCGCCAGCAGCTTGGCCGGGGGTAGCGGGGGACGAGATACGCAGTATTTT	CASSLAGGSGGRDTQYF
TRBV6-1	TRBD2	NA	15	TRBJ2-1	TGTGCCAGCAGACCGCCGGGGGGGTCCTACAATGAGCAGTTCTTC	CASRPPGGSYNEQFF
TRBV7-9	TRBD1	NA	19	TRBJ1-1	TGTGCCAGCAGCACAGGGACAGGGGGCTTATGGTCCGTGAACACTGAAGCTTTCTTT	CASSTGTGGLWSVNTEAFF
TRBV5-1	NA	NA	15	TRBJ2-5	TGCGCCAGCAGCTTGGCCGGGGGTCCGGGTGAGACCCAGTACTTC	CASSLAGGPGETQYF
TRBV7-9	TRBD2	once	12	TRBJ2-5	TGTGCCACGGGGGGGAACCAAGAGACCCAGTACTTC	CATGGNQETQYF
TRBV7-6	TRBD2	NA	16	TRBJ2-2	TGTGCCAGCAGCTTAGTGGGGACTAGCGGCACCGGGGAGCTGTTTTTT	CASSLVGTSGTGELFF
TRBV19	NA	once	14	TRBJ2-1	TGTGCCAGTAGTATGCATAGCGCTCCCAATGAGCAGTTCTTC	CASSMHSAPNEQFF
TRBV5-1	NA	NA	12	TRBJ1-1	TGCGCCAGCAGCTTCAGGGACACTGAAGCTTTCTTT	CASSFRDTEAFF
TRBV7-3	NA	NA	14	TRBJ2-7	TGTGCCAGCAGCTTGGGCAGGGATGGCTCCGAGCAGTACTTC	CASSLGRDGSEQYF
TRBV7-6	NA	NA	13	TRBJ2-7	TGTGCCAGCAGCCCCGGTCGGGTGTACGAGCAGTACTTC	CASSPGRVYEQYF
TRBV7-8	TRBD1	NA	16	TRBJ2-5	TGTGCCAGCAGCTTAGGGGCAGGGGGCCGGAAAGAGACCCAGTACTTC	CASSLGAGGRKETQYF
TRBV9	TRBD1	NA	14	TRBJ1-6	TGTGCCAGCAGCGTAGGAGGGGGCGGGTCACCCCTCCACTTT	CASSVGGGGSPLHF
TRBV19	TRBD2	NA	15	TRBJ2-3	TGTGCCAGTAGTATAGGGCGGGGGGCCCCAGATACGCAGTATTTT	CASSIGRGAPDTQYF
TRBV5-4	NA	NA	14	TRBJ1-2	TGTGCCAGCAGCAAGGACACTCTAGGGGATGGCTACACCTTC	CASSKDTLGDGYTF
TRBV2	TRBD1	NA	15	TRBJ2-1	TGTGCCAGCAGAACCGGGACAGGAGGTCATGATGAGCAGTTCTTC	CASRTGTGGHDEQFF
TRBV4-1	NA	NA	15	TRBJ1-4	TGCGCCAGCAGCCAAGAGAGAACAACTAATGAAAAACTGTTTTTT	CASSQERTTNEKLFF
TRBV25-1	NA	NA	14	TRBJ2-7	TGTGCCAGCAGGGGGGAGGGGGGTTCCTACGAGCAGTACTTC	CASRGEGGSYEQYF
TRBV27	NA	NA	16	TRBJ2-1	TGTGCCAGCAATATAGGTCCGGGGAGCTCCTACAATGAGCAGTTCTTC	CASNIGPGSSYNEQFF
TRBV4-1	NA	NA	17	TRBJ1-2	TGCGCCAGCAGCCAAGGGTACCGGGACATTTATAACTATGGCTACACCTTC	CASSQGYRDIYNYGYTF
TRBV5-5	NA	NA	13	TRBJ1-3	TGTGCCAGCAGCTTCCGACTCGGTGACACCATATATTTT	CASSFRLGDTIYF
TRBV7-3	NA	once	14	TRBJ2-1	TGTGCCAGCAGCAAAGACAGGTGGAACAATGAGCAGTTCTTC	CASSKDRWNNEQFF
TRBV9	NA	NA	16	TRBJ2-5	TGTGCCAGCAGCCCTCGAACGGGGATTAACCAAGAGACCCAGTACTTC	CASSPRTGINQETQYF
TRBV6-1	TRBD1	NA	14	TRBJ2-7	TGTGCCAGCACCCGGGACAGGGGGTTGGACGAGCAGTACTTC	CASTRDRGLDEQYF
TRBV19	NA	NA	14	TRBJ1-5	TGTGCCAGTAGTATACAGGGAACTAATCAGCCCCAGCATTTT	CASSIQGTNQPQHF
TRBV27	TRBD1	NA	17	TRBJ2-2	TGTGCCAGCAGCTGGGGACAGGGAACCCTCCTCTCCGGGGAGCTGTTTTTT	CASSWGQGTLLSGELFF
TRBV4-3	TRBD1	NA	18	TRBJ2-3	TGCGCCAGCAGCCAAGATTCAGCTTGGACAGGGGGCACAGATACGCAGTATTTT	CASSQDSAWTGGTDTQYF
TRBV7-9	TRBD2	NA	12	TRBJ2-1	TGTGCCAGCAACCTGGGGGGGAGAGAGCAGTTCTTC	CASNLGGREQFF
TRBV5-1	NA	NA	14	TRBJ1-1	TGCGCCAGCAGCTTGAGCGGGGCTAAGACTGAAGCTTTCTTT	CASSLSGAKTEAFF
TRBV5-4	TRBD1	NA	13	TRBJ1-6	TGTGCCAGCACCACGACAGGGAATTCACCCCTCCACTTT	CASTTTGNSPLHF
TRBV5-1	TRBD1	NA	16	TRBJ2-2	TGCGCCAGCAGTAGACAGGGCCCTGACTACACCGGGGAGCTGTTTTTT	CASSRQGPDYTGELFF
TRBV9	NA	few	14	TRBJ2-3	TGTGCCAGCAGCCTCGAGGGTGGGGCAGATACGCAGTATTTT	CASSLEGGADTQYF
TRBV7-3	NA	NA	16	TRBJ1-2	TGTGCCAGCAGCTTAACAGGGGGGGACACCTTATATGGCTACACCTTC	CASSLTGGDTLYGYTF
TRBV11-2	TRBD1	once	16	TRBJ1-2	TGTGCCAGCAGCTCGTTCCCAGGACAGGGGGCCTATGGCTACACCTTC	CASSSFPGQGAYGYTF
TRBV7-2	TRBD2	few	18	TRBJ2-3	TGTGCCAGCAGTAGCTTCCCCCGTAGCGGGGGGGCTGGAGATACGCAGTATTTT	CASSSFPRSGGAGDTQYF
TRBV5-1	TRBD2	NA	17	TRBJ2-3	TGCGCCAGCAGCTTGGCTACTAGCGGGGGGGGCACAGATACGCAGTATTTT	CASSLATSGGGTDTQYF
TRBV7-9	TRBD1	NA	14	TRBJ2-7	TGTGCCAGCAGCTTCGGACAGGGGATCGACGAGCAGTACTTC	CASSFGQGIDEQYF
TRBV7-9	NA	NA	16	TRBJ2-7	TGTGCCAGCAGCTTCAGCCCGGGAACAGGGTCTCGCGAGCAGTACTTC	CASSFSPGTGSREQYF
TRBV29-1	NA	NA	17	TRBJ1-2	TGCAGCGTTGATCTCGTATACGACAGACTTACTAACTATGGCTACACCTTC	CSVDLVYDRLTNYGYTF
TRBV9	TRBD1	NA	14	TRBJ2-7	TGTGCCAGCGCAACAGGGGACAGAGACTACGAGCAGTACTTC	CASATGDRDYEQYF
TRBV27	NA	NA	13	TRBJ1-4	TGTGCCAGCAGTTTAGAGTCTAATGAAAAACTGTTTTTT	CASSLESNEKLFF
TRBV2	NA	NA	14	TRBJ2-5	TGTGCCAGCAAAGTGAGGGGGAAGTGGGAGACCCAGTACTTC	CASKVRGKWETQYF
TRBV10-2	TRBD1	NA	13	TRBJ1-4	TGCGCCAGCAGGCGGGACAGAGCTGAAAAACTGTTTTTT	CASRRDRAEKLFF
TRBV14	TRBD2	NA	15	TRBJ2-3	TGTGCCAGCAGCCTTAGCGGGGGGAGCACAGATACGCAGTATTTT	CASSLSGGSTDTQYF
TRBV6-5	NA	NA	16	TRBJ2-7	TGTGCCAGCAGTTACTCGAAGGGGGGGGTCCGGGCCGAGCAGTACTTC	CASSYSKGGVRAEQYF
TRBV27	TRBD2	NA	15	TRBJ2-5	TGTGCCAGCAGTCCCGGGACTAGCTGGGGGGAGACCCAGTACTTC	CASSPGTSWGETQYF
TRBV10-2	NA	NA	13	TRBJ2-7	TGCGCCAGCACCCAGTCCACCTTCTACGAGCAGTACTTC	CASTQSTFYEQYF
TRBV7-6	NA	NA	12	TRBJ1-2	TGTGCCAGCAGCCCAGACAGCTATGGCTACACCTTC	CASSPDSYGYTF
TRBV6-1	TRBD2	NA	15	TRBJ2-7	TGTGCCACCGGACTAGCGGGGGTTTTTCGGTACGAGCAGTACTTC	CATGLAGVFRYEQYF
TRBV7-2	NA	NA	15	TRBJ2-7	TGTGCCAGCAGCGATCCTCTTATACTAGGGCCGGAGCAGTACTTC	CASSDPLILGPEQYF
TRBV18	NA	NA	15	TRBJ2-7	TGTGCCAGCTCACCACGGCTAGGCATTACCTACGAGCAGTACTTC	CASSPRLGITYEQYF
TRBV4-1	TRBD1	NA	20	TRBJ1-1	TGCGCCAGCAGCTTCAGGGGGGCCAAAACCCCAGCTGGTGGCTGGACTGAAGCTTTCTTT	CASSFRGAKTPAGGWTEAFF
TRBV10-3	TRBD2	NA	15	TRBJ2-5	TGTGCCATCAGTGACGATAGCGGGGTTGGGGAGACCCAGTACTTC	CAISDDSGVGETQYF
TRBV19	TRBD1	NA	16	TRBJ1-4	TGTGCCAGTAGCATGTATTGGGACAGGACGGAGGGAAAACTGTTTTTT	CASSMYWDRTEGKLFF
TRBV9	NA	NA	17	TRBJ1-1	TGTGCCAGCAGCGCCTGGGGGGGGAGGGGATTGAACACTGAAGCTTTCTTT	CASSAWGGRGLNTEAFF
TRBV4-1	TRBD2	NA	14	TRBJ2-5	TGCGCCAGCAGCTCCCCGGGGGGGCCTGGGACCCAGTACTTC	CASSSPGGPGTQYF